This T cell receptor (beta chain) was identified during a study of blood T cell repertoires in COVID-19. Clones were read by immunoSEQ multiplex PCR, and TCRdb kept only the in-frame ones, dropping some. The sample records under 300,000 clones, approximately 89% being singletons. Participants came from fewer than 25 US areas, aged about 18 to 100 years. Membership in each cohort depended on participant-reported clinical history. Individuals in the exposed group had encountered a COVID-19 case within 2 weeks preceding study entry. V lost 9 bases and J 0 bases, leaving 20 bases between the germline ends. Per germline, CDR1 MDHEN and CDR2 SYDVKM. The CDR3 covers 16 residues.

Material for sequencing was PBMCs or T cells enriched from blood (not recorded which). The V and J genes are TRBV28 and TRBJ1-1, with no clear D. The origin of this receptor is a middle-aged woman who had been exposed to COVID-19. Here the CDR3 DNA reads TGTGCCAGTTTAGGCGGAGGTCTTCCTATGAACACTGAAGCTTTCTTT. Protein: CASLGGGLPMNTEAFF.